The 21 T cell receptor beta chains in this list originate from one sample, sequenced in a study of quantifying T cell responses using KT2 cells. Study-level background: TCR alpha and beta constant-region primers primed reverse transcription of RNA.

The cDNA 3' end received a ligated oligonucleotide with a UMI. An equimolar mix of RC1.1 and RC1.2 primed the beta chain across TRBC1 and TRBC2. TCRdb reprocessed the UMI-ligation and nested PCR reads with MiXCR, giving one entry per CDR3 protein. This table has around 35,000 distinct CDR3 sequences, approximately 10% appearing once. Source material: PBMCs spiked with cells of the T cell clone KT2. The receptors were sampled from a human donor.

This clonotype occurred many times. CDR3: CASGTSGRTDTQYF. The CDR3 bases are TGTGCCAGCGGGACTAGCGGCCGCACAGATACGCAGTATTTT. V is TRBV6-2 or TRBV6-3 and J is TRBJ2-3, with TRBD2 matching 11 bases. V gave up 8 bases and J gave up 1 base; unmatched junction bases: 2. CDR3 size: 14 residues. Germline V lookup: CDR1 MNHEY, CDR2 SVGEGT.

This chain links TRBV5-5 with TRBJ2-1, with TRBD1 identical over 8 bases. V shed 2 bases, J shed 4 bases, and the junction held 5 bases outside the gene matches. The CDR3 runs 15 residues. The germline V gene has CDR1 SGHKS and CDR2 YYEKEE (reference sequence). The CDR3 bases are TGTGCCAGCAGCTTAGGACAGGGAGGATACAATGAGCAGTTCTTC. Protein: CASSLGQGGYNEQFF.

The chain carries TRBV19 and TRBJ2-6; 8 nucleotides line up with TRBD2. Germline V lookup: CDR1 LNHDA, CDR2 SQIVND (reference sequence). V trimming: 6 bases; J trimming: 2 bases; junction bases outside the gene matches: 9. The CDR3 totals 17 residues. The CDR3 sequence is CASSFSGGGAGANVLTF. The CDR3 DNA sequence: TGTGCCAGTAGCTTTTCCGGGGGGGGCGCTGGGGCCAACGTCCTGACTTTC.

The chain joins TRBV7-8 to TRBJ2-1; a possible D gene is TRBD1 (6 bases). CDR1 and CDR2 from the germline V gene are SGHVS and FQNEAQ. This CDR3 comprises 16 residues. V lost 2 bases to trimming and J lost 0 bases, with 11 bases between them. The CDR3 sequence: CASSLYGGGSYNEQFF. The CDR3 coding sequence is TGTGCCAGCAGCTTATATGGGGGCGGCTCCTACAATGAGCAGTTCTTC. Full variable domain (remainder filled in from reference TRBV7-8 and TRBJ2-1): GAGVSQSPRYKVAKRGQDVALRCDPISGHVSLFWYQQALGQGPEFLTYFQNEAQLDKSGLPSDRFFAERPEGSVSTLKIQRTQQEDSAVYLCASSLYGGGSYNEQFFGPGTRLTVL.

The J gene is TRBJ2-5, the V gene TRBV27; 7 bases agree with TRBD2. The germline gives CDR1 MNHEY, CDR2 SMNVEV (reference sequence). The CDR3 has 13 amino acids. V dropped 7 bases and J dropped 3; count of bases not matched to a gene: 5. CDR3 DNA: TGTGCCAGCATGGGGGGGGTCGAAGAGACCCAGTACTTC. As protein: CASMGGVEETQYF.

CDR3 nucleotide sequence: TGTGCCACCGGGACTAGCGGCGCTAGTACTAATTACAATGAGCAGTTCTTC. This gives the protein CATGTSGASTNYNEQFF. The rearrangement uses TRBV6-2 or TRBV6-3 and TRBJ2-1; 11 positions agree with TRBD2. CDR1 and CDR2 from the germline V gene are MNHEY and SVGEGT. The CDR3 runs 17 residues. The V gene end was trimmed by 10 bases and the J gene end by 4 bases; junction bases not matched to a gene: 15.

This clonotype was picked up a small number of times. The V call is TRBV20-1, the J call TRBJ1-1; the match to TRBD1 covers 7 bases. CDR1 is DFQATT, CDR2 SNEGSKA, per germline (reference sequence). V was clipped by 5 bases and J by 4 bases; unmatched bases: 19. The CDR3 contains 17 residues. CDR3 bases: TGCAGTGCTTCGAACGACAGGGCCCGTTCGTTAGGCACTGAAGCTTTCTTT. Its protein is CSASNDRARSLGTEAFF.

J is TRBJ2-7 and V is TRBV7-9; D not certain. Trimming stripped 0 bases from V and 2 bases from J, with 14 bases between. Germline-derived CDR1 and CDR2 are SEHNR and FQNEAQ (reference sequence). This CDR3 is built from 16 residues. CDR3 region: CASSLAQADGAYEQYF. CDR3 nucleotide sequence: TGTGCCAGCAGCTTAGCTCAGGCGGACGGTGCCTACGAGCAGTACTTC.

The chain links TRBV9 to TRBJ1-2, with 9 bases that match TRBD1. CDR3 size: 13 residues. The V gene's germline CDR1 is SGDLS and CDR2 YYNGEE. V was pared by 6 bases and J by 5 bases, with 5 bases of the junction left unmatched. CDR3 nucleotides: TGTGCCAGCAACCCCGGGACAGGGTATGGCTACACCTTC. Encoded protein: CASNPGTGYGYTF.

This clonotype was observed many times. V and J are TRBV7-2 and TRBJ1-2; no clear D gene. This CDR3 region has 12 residues. The V gene lost 5 bases and the J gene lost 8 bases, with 12 bases spanning the gap. Germline CDR1 reads SGHTA; CDR2 reads FQGNSA. CDR3 amino acids: CASSRDRRGYTF. CDR3 nucleotides: TGTGCCAGCAGCCGCGACCGGAGGGGCTACACCTTC.

In this sample, this clonotype turned up a few times. The gene calls are TRBV6-5 and TRBJ1-1, with D hard to call. Germline V CDR1 and CDR2: MNHEY, SVGAGI. This CDR3 region has 13 residues. V lost 5 bases and J lost 3, with 10 bases in between. The CDR3 DNA sequence: TGTGCCAGCAGTCGCGAGACTTACACTGAAGCTTTCTTT. Translating it yields CASSRETYTEAFF.

There are a few counts of this clonotype. The genes are TRBV18 and TRBJ1-2; possibly TRBD1 for D (6 bases). V lost 3 bases, J lost 9 bases, and 17 bases lay in between. The V gene's germline CDR1 is KGHSH and CDR2 LQKENI. The CDR3 is 14 amino acids. In DNA, the CDR3 is TGTGCCAGCTCACCCGCAGGGGAAAGATCAAGCTACACCTTC. Its translation is CASSPAGERSSYTF. Together with reference TRBV18 and TRBJ1-2, the CDR3 gives the full variable domain: NAGVMQNPRHLVRRRGQEARLRCSPMKGHSHVYWYRQLPEEGLKFMVYLQKENIIDESGMPKERFSAEFPKEGPSILRIQQVVRGDSAAYFCASSPAGERSSYTFGSGTRLTVV.

This clonotype showed up many times. DNA for the CDR3: TGTGCCAGCGCCGTGCGGGAGCTCCAAAACATTCAGTACTTC. Translation gives CASAVRELQNIQYF. This rearrangement joins TRBV27 to TRBJ2-4; 7 bases agree with TRBD2. The CDR3 covers 14 residues. Germline values: CDR1 MNHEY, CDR2 SMNVEV (reference sequence). V gave up 8 bases and J gave up 5 bases; unmatched junction bases: 9.

This clonotype was observed at least ten times. The chain uses TRBV6-6 and TRBJ1-1; 7 bases fit TRBD1. Trimming cost V 6 bases and J 1 base; bases outside gene matches: 14. Germline assignment: CDR1 MNHNY and CDR2 SVGAGI (reference sequence). The CDR3 contains 17 residues. The CDR3 DNA sequence: TGTGCCAGCAGAACACAGGGGCCGTCATTACGGAACACTGAAGCTTTCTTT. Amino acids: CASRTQGPSLRNTEAFF.

The chain employs TRBV3-1 and TRBJ2-1; tentative D call: TRBD2 (6 bases). Germline values: CDR1 LGHDT, CDR2 YNNKEL (reference sequence). CDR3 length: 18 amino acids. Trimming shortened V by 1 base and J by 6 bases, and 22 bases separated the two germline ends. This CDR3 reads CASSQVKAAGRRRNEQFF. CDR3 nucleotide sequence: TGTGCCAGCAGCCAAGTTAAGGCCGCGGGGCGTCGGCGCAATGAGCAGTTCTTC.

The chain couples TRBV5-1 to TRBJ2-5; 7 bases align to TRBD1. The CDR3 has 15 amino acids. Trimming took 2 bases from V and 3 from J; bases not matched to a gene: 7. Germline V CDR1 and CDR2: SGHRS, YFSETQ. The CDR3 region is CASSFYDRDKETQYF. The CDR3 DNA reads as TGCGCCAGCAGCTTTTATGACAGGGACAAAGAGACCCAGTACTTC.

This clonotype was recorded a few times. The chain uses TRBV11-3 and TRBJ2-7; TRBD1 agrees at 8 bases. This CDR3 is built from 14 residues. Germline values: CDR1 SGHNT, CDR2 YENEEA. The V gene end was trimmed by 4 bases and the J gene end by 1 base; junction bases not matched to a gene: 3. The CDR3 nucleotides are TGTGCCAGCAGCTCGGACAGGGCATCCTACGAGCAGTACTTC. Its translation is CASSSDRASYEQYF.

This clonotype was observed a handful of times. The chain couples TRBV11-2 to TRBJ1-5; D unclear. Germline V CDR1 and CDR2: SGHAT, FQNNGV. V lost 0 bases to trimming and J lost 6 bases, with 6 bases between them. The CDR3 is 13 residues long. CDR3 nucleotides: TGTGCCAGCAGCTTAGACAGAACTCAGCCCCAGCATTTT. It translates to CASSLDRTQPQHF.

This clonotype was counted ten times or more. The J gene is TRBJ2-1, the V gene TRBV11-2; D is possibly TRBD2 (5 bases). The CDR3 extends over 13 amino acids. Trimming left V 0 bases short and J 16 bases short, with 16 bases between. CDR1 is SGHAT, CDR2 FQNNGV, per germline. The CDR3 DNA follows: TGTGCCAGCAGCTTAGATCTAGAGGCTCGGGGATTCTTC. This encodes CASSLDLEARGFF.

This clonotype has at least ten counts. The chain has TRBV7-8 and TRBJ2-7, with D possibly matching TRBD1 (6 bases). The V end lost 1 base, the J end lost 6 bases, and 16 bases lay between the germline ends. Germline values: CDR1 SGHVS, CDR2 FQNEAQ. The CDR3 contains 15 residues. CDR3 loop: CASSLGAGVSREQYF. In DNA, the CDR3 is TGTGCCAGCAGCTTAGGAGCAGGGGTGAGTCGCGAGCAGTACTTC.

This clonotype was seen many times. The J gene is TRBJ2-5, the V gene TRBV24-1; D possibly corresponds to TRBD2 (6 bases). Deletions cut 4 bases from V and 5 bases from J, with 16 bases between. Germline CDR1 KGHDR, CDR2 SFDVKD. There are 15 residues in the CDR3. The CDR3 reads CATSDSTRQRETQYF. The CDR3 nucleotides are TGTGCCACCAGTGACTCGACTAGACAGAGGGAGACCCAGTACTTC.